Below, 6 T cell receptor beta chains from the same sample are listed, as sequenced in a study of blood T cell repertoires in COVID-19. The table came from immunoSEQ multiplex PCR; TCRdb's copy has only in-frame clones and leaves some out. The data show approximately 260,000 clones, around 90% seen once. Sequencing was carried out using peripheral blood. Source of these receptors: a woman in her sixties with COVID-19, enrolled during active disease.

This chain uses TRBV5-1 with TRBJ2-3, with 9 bases identical to TRBD2. CDR1 and CDR2 (germline): SGHRS, YFSETQ. The CDR3 has 15 amino acids. The V and J ends lost 0 bases and 4 bases, in that order; junction bases with no gene match: 3. CDR3 region: CASSLAGGGADTQYF. The CDR3 coding sequence is TGCGCCAGCAGCTTGGCCGGCGGGGGGGCAGATACGCAGTATTTT.

This chain joins TRBV3-1 (or the pseudogene TRBV3-2) and TRBJ1-4, with 9 bases identical to TRBD1. Germline trimming cut 2 bases from V and 6 bases from J; bases unmatched to any gene: 4. This CDR3 comprises 15 residues. Germline loops: CDR1 LGHDT, CDR2 YNNKEL (reference sequence). CDR3 sequence reads: CASSQTGGFDEKLFF. The CDR3 region has the DNA TGTGCCAGCAGCCAAACAGGGGGCTTTGATGAAAAACTGTTTTTT.

This clone was recorded once. The CDR3 reads CASSRQGASVNTEAFF. The CDR3, as DNA: TGTGCCAGCAGTCGACAGGGGGCGTCGGTGAACACTGAAGCTTTCTTT. The V gene is TRBV6-6, the J gene TRBJ1-1, with 10 bases that match TRBD1. The V and J ends lost 5 bases and 0 bases, in that order; junction bases with no gene match: 6. This CDR3 spans 16 amino acids. Germline assignment: CDR1 MNHNY and CDR2 SVGAGI (reference sequence).

CDR3 sequence (DNA): TGTGCCAGCAGCTTACCCTTACTAGCGGGGCAGTATTTT. Amino acid sequence: CASSLPLLAGQYF. This chain joins TRBV7-9 and TRBJ2-3; 9 nucleotides match TRBD2. Looked up from germline, CDR1 is SEHNR and CDR2 is FQNEAQ (reference sequence). The CDR3 covers 13 residues. The V gene end was trimmed by 2 bases and the J gene end by 11 bases; junction bases not matched to a gene: 5.

This chain uses TRBV6-5 with TRBJ2-5, with D possibly matching TRBD2 (6 bases). Germline lookup yields CDR1 MNHEY and CDR2 SVGAGI. The CDR3 extends over 15 amino acids. Trimming removed 7 bases at V and 9 bases at J, with 24 bases between. The CDR3 nucleotides are TGTGCCAGCAAACCCTACGGCGGGACGGACCTGGCCCAGTACTTC. It translates to CASKPYGGTDLAQYF.

The chain joins TRBV6-2 or TRBV6-3 to TRBJ2-5, with D unclear. V lost 2 bases, J lost 4 bases, and 2 bases lay in between. The CDR3 is made up of 11 amino acids. Germline CDR1 is MNHEY and CDR2 is SVGEGT. CDR3 protein: CASSYRETQYF. DNA for the CDR3: TGTGCCAGCAGTTACCGAGAGACCCAGTACTTC.